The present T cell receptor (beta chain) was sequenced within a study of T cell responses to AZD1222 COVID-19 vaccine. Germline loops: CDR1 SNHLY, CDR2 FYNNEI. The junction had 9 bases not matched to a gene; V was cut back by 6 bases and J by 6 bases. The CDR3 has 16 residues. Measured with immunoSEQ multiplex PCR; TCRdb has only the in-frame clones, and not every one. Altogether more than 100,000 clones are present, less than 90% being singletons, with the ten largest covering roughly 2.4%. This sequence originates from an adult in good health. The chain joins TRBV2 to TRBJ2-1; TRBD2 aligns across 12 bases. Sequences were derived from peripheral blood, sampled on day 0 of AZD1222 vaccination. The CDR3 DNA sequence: TGTGCCAGCAGCGAACTAGCGGGAGGCCGCCGCAATGAGCAGTTCTTC. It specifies CASSELAGGRRNEQFF.